This T cell receptor beta chain is drawn from a study of cytomegalovirus exposure and HLA in healthy donors (dated by TCRdb to the late 2010s). About the full investigation: According to an earlier analysis of 450 to 650 of the donors, 200 million or so T cells yielded over 90 million unique TCR beta sequences and more than 250 Gb of sequence data. An early release that covered about 600 HLA-typed donors contained 300 to 350 gigabases of sequencing data and 85 million to 100 million unique TCR sequences. Of the 398 genotyped donors, 65% to 90% fell in the genetic ancestry cluster associated with self-reported Caucasian donors. The study aimed to test whether cataloging public T cell receptors could reveal signatures of past pathogen exposure. The T cell repertoires of 666 subjects were profiled by immunosequencing and related to cytomegalovirus serostatus. In addition to the first cohort of 650 to 800 subjects, a separate validation cohort of 120 different subjects was used. To predict cytomegalovirus infection status, the study combined high-throughput TCR immunosequencing, statistical association of individual TCRs with disease status, and machine learning. A later analysis re-examined previously published TCR beta repertoires from roughly 720 donors and added high-resolution HLA genotyping to investigate patterns of TCR occurrence. In the later analysis, no new phenotypic data were used to find candidate immune exposures; instead, reliance was placed on TCR beta sequences and their occurrence across donors. To decide whether each TCR beta V gene segment behaved as functional or pseudogenic, an earlier analysis of some 580 of the donors relied on high-throughput TCR beta sequencing. Alongside the repertoire data, information on donor age, sex, ethnicity and CMV serostatus was compiled. Genome-wide SNP genotypes for about 65% of the 666 donors were used in a later genetic analysis, which treated that subset as a discovery cohort. All discovery cohort repertoires had been generated using a single sequencing platform. Both class I and class II loci were covered by HLA typing, at four-digit resolution. The number of typed donors differed by locus: roughly 629-630 for A, B, C, DRB1 and DQB1; some 500 for DQA1; over 600 for DPA1; and 400 to 480 for DPB1. Because of strong linkage in the cohort, roughly five DR-DQ haplotypes were treated as single units for association and clustering. Among 300 to 450 genotyped donors of the cohort, an average of approximately 230,000 unique TCR beta nucleotide sequences were sequenced per donor, about a sixth of them non-productive.

The V and J ends are trimmed by 2 bases and 7 bases, leaving 13 bases between them. Spanning cysteine to phenylalanine, the CDR3 consists of 14 amino acids. Only the CDR3 DNA is retained, 42 bases long and in frame from the first base. According to the germline V gene, CDR1 reads SGHRS and CDR2 reads YFSETQ. On this clone itself: The clone's antigen remains unknown.

Results the study describes overall, beyond this receptor: In a later analysis, about 16,000 TCR beta sequences were associated with specific HLA alleles at a false discovery rate of 0.05. Linkage disequilibrium might explain the correlated functional status among segregating V segments, but an unknown experimental factor could not be ruled out. When HLA alleles, especially DR and DQ, strongly co-occurred, attributing TCR associations to individual alleles was difficult. In a later analysis, TCR association rates were found to vary across HLA loci, with the most associated TCRs seen for DRB1 alleles and the fewest for HLA-C alleles. A group of highly shared sequence variants was considered likely to be a technical artifact of the sequencing pipeline. Because HLA typing was missing for some donors at each locus, association tests included only the typed subset. While some public TCRs were present in many individuals, most TCR sequences turned up only very rarely across donors. The classifier was reported to diagnose cytomegalovirus status with high specificity and sensitivity in both the original cohort and the validation cohort. CMV serostatus was the only immune exposure information available for the cohort. In an earlier analysis of over 550 of the donors, most TCR beta V segments were observed in productive rearrangements about 90% or about 30% of the time, broadly matching IMGT annotations. The cohort was sequenced for TCR beta chains only, and without alpha or paired-chain data the features that could be detected were limited. In a later analysis, several top co-occurrence clusters were reported to appear linked to parvovirus B19, influenza, CMV and Epstein-Barr virus. An association between a missense DCLRE1C variant and V-gene and J-gene trimming of TCR beta chains was found in a later genetic analysis and replicated in an independent cohort. The study listed 150 to 200 TCR beta chains as associated with cytomegalovirus. A further reported finding was that TCR beta sequences accurately predicted the HLA-A and HLA-B alleles for most subjects in the first cohort. A later analysis found that most CMV-associated TCR beta chains appeared HLA-restricted, with HLA associations seemingly driven largely by CMV exposure. In vitro tests confirmed that a few of the cytomegalovirus-associated TCR beta chains recognize cytomegalovirus antigens. A later genetic analysis reported fewer N-insertions in productive TCRs among donors in an Asian-associated ancestry cluster than the roughly 690-donor mean. Sequencing depth was assumed to be roughly uniform across donors in the presence/absence analyses, though that assumption may not hold. A later analysis found that HLA-associated TCR beta chains were more clonally expanded and had lower generation probabilities than equally common non-associated chains. Because the 87-base-pair reads could not distinguish some IMGT-functional V segments, including TRBV6-2 and TRBV6-3, those segments were excluded. The authors suggested that the approach could potentially be generalized to other disease states and immunological phenotypes. Roughly 17 rarely observed V segments, including chromosome 9 orphons, were excluded from the earlier analysis of several hundred of the donors because counts were too low.

The protocol used for the library was the immunoSEQ multiplex PCR assay. A mixture of 60 forward primers for TCR Vbeta segments and 13 reverse primers for TCR Jbeta segments was used in the multiplex PCR. Amplification of the CDR3 region of rearranged TCR beta genes was performed with a multiplex PCR assay on genomic DNA. On the Illumina HiSeq System, the amplified TCR beta libraries were sequenced as 87-base-pair reads. The original methods were these. A later analysis counted about 80 million unique TCR beta chains across the 640 or so repertoires, and 10 million to 12 million of these chains were shared by at least two donors. Raw reads were error-corrected and collapsed into unique sequences by a nearest-neighbor algorithm in which closely related sequences were merged to remove PCR and sequencing errors. To assign V, D and J gene segments, CDR3 sequences were aligned to IMGT reference sequences. For a sequence to be retained, at least a six-nucleotide match to both a V gene segment and a J gene segment was required. Rearrangements were called productive when the CDR3 lacked stop codons and stayed in frame with V and J; all others were non-productive. Following IMGT convention, CDR3 was defined as the stretch from the second conserved V-encoded cysteine up to the conserved J-encoded phenylalanine. The earlier analysis of some 580 of the donors excluded any sequence lacking an unambiguous match to a single V gene segment. In an earlier analysis of roughly 500 of the donors, V segments were called functional above 56.7% productive rearrangements and were called segregating when the between-donor standard deviation exceeded 5%. A statistical classification framework was developed to diagnose cytomegalovirus status using the catalog of TCR beta chain sequences. V and J gene assignment, in a later analysis, came from comparing TCR nucleotide sequences with IMGT/GENE-DB human TR gene sequences. In a later analysis, CDR3 sequences and most-parsimonious VDJ recombination scenarios were assigned using the TCRdist pipeline. A later analysis defined each TCR beta chain by its CDR3 amino acid sequence plus V-gene family, and excluded reads lacking a unique V-gene family. In a later analysis, approximately 590 highly shared, low-generation-probability nucleotide sequences were removed to address suspected cross-contamination and a sequencing artifact. For each public chain, a later analysis derived a clonal expansion index from normalized ranks of inferred template counts within each repertoire. In a later analysis, generation probabilities were computed with a VDJ recombination model fitted to out-of-frame rearrangements, and the resulting probabilities were checked against IGoR. In a later analysis, hypergeometric tests were used to score TCR-TCR, TCR-HLA and TCR-CMV co-occurrence, with a repertoire-size bias correction applied to TCR pairs. To estimate false discovery rates, a later analysis permuted the HLA or CMV assignments 20 times. In a later analysis, co-occurring TCRs were grouped using DBSCAN, and TCRdist sequence similarity was added for clustering within HLA-allele-positive subsets. For co-occurrence clustering, repertoires with fewer than 30,000 or more than 120,000 public chains were excluded, along with four or five repertoires with anomalous nucleotide sharing. TCRdb re-hosts the immuneACCESS table, in-frame sequences only. Its copies lack some clones; in the studies checked, an unresolved V gene accounts for under half of them, and the cause for the rest is not known. That table gives V, J and clone size, and the DNA gave D and trimming. This sample's table contains about 140,000 clones. The ten largest clones capture about 2.3% of the sample.

The cohort was made up of roughly 670 healthy bone marrow donors. All cohort members were sampled while nominally healthy, although unrecorded immune exposures were likely present. The donor tested CMV seronegative, placing the donor among the 300 to 400 seronegative members of the cohort. Each donor provided a peripheral blood sample, and peripheral blood mononuclear cells were used for TCR beta sequencing. The Qiagen DNeasy Blood Extraction Kit was used to extract genomic DNA from the blood cell samples. Recombination connected TRBV5-1 to TRBJ2-1, with a tentative D gene TRBD1 over 6 matching bases. The sequenced sample was PBMCs. This TCR was recovered from a woman between 18 and 29 years old in good health and CMV-seronegative. The DNA reads as follows: TGCGCCAGCAGCTTTAGGGGGAGCGGAAATGAGCAGTTCTTC. It specifies CASSFRGSGNEQFF.